This is a list of T cell receptor beta chains from one sample in a study of T cell repertoires in cytomegalovirus infection. TCRdb processed the reads anew with MiXCR; each CDR3 protein has one entry. The sample contains some 180,000 distinct CDR3 sequences, around 20% of which appear only once. The sequenced sample consisted of PBMCs. The origin of the receptors is a human donor in good health (CMV status not recorded). Some clones in this sample may be carry-over from other donors' samples. Both conserved end residues are part of each CDR3. Each record gives: clone size, D gene, V gene, J gene, CDR3 DNA, CDR3 protein. D genes are given only for firm matches. Size tells how often a clone was seen (once, few, many) or the class of an expanded clone, and some rows leave it out.

once	TRBD1	TRBV28	TRBJ2-5	TGTGCCATTCGGAAGGACAGGGCGTACCAAGAGACCCAGTACTTC	CAIRKDRAYQETQYF
NA	NA	TRBV28	TRBJ2-7	TGTGCCAGCAGCTCCGGACTCCTCTCTTACGTGTACGAGCAGTACTTC	CASSSGLLSYVYEQYF
NA	NA	TRBV7-2	TRBJ1-5	TGTGCCAGCAGCCAGGGTTCGGGCAATCAGCCCCAGCATTTT	CASSQGSGNQPQHF
NA	NA	TRBV7-3	TRBJ2-1	TGTGCCAGCAGCTTAATCCCTGCCACAAGCGATGAGCAGTTCTTC	CASSLIPATSDEQFF
NA	TRBD1	TRBV7-8	TRBJ2-7	TGTGCCAGCAGCTTAACGGACAGGGGGGGCTACGAGCAGTACTTC	CASSLTDRGGYEQYF
few	TRBD1	TRBV5-1	TRBJ2-1	TGCGCCAGCAGCTTGGGGACAGGGATAAATGAGCAGTTCTTC	CASSLGTGINEQFF
few	NA	TRBV9	TRBJ1-1	TGTGCCAGCAGCGGGGAGGGCATGAACACTGAAGCTTTCTTT	CASSGEGMNTEAFF
NA	TRBD1	TRBV5-6	TRBJ2-3	TGTGCCAGCAGCCAGGGGACAGTCACAGATACGCAGTATTTT	CASSQGTVTDTQYF
NA	NA	TRBV28	TRBJ1-5	TGTGCCACCAGTTTGGGAGGGAACAATCAGCCCCAGCATTTT	CATSLGGNNQPQHF
many	NA	TRBV6-5	TRBJ1-5	TGTGCCAGCAGTTATCGGGGGTGGGATCAGCCCCAGCATTTT	CASSYRGWDQPQHF
many	NA	TRBV6-6	TRBJ1-2	TGTGCCAGCAGTCGCTCCCCGGAAGCTAACTATGGCTACACCTTC	CASSRSPEANYGYTF
few	TRBD1	TRBV28	TRBJ2-7	TGTGCCAGCAGTTCCGACAGGGATTTCTACGAGCAGTACTTC	CASSSDRDFYEQYF
once	NA	TRBV29-1	TRBJ1-4	TGCAGCGTCCGGGCCGCGCTCAATGAAAAACTGTTTTTT	CSVRAALNEKLFF
many	NA	TRBV2	TRBJ1-2	TGTGCCAGCAGTGAAGGGCGGTCCAATCACTATGGCTACACCTTC	CASSEGRSNHYGYTF
NA	NA	TRBV7-2	TRBJ2-5	TGTGCCAGCAGCTTAGCGAGGGGGGCTCCGAAGCAAGAGACCCAGTACTTC	CASSLARGAPKQETQYF
NA	NA	TRBV7-6	TRBJ2-5	TGTGCCAGCAGCTTCTCACAGCCCCAAGAGACCCAGTACTTC	CASSFSQPQETQYF
NA	NA	TRBV4-2	TRBJ2-7	TGTGCCAGCAGCCAAGATCTACAGGGTAGTATACGGTACTTC	CASSQDLQGSIRYF
NA	TRBD2	TRBV20-1	TRBJ2-3	TGCAGTGCTTCGTCTAGCGGGAGAACAGATACGCAGTATTTT	CSASSSGRTDTQYF
many	NA	TRBV11-2	TRBJ2-1	TGTGCCAGCAGCCCCCTCGGCTACAATGAGCAGTTCTTC	CASSPLGYNEQFF
many	NA	TRBV12-3/TRBV12-4	TRBJ1-1	TGTGCCAGCAGTCCATTGAGGGAGAACACTGAAGCTTTCTTT	CASSPLRENTEAFF
many	TRBD1	TRBV6-1	TRBJ1-5	TGTGCCAGCCGACTGACAGGGGGTAGCAATCAGCCCCAGCATTTT	CASRLTGGSNQPQHF
few	NA	TRBV12-3/TRBV12-4	TRBJ1-5	TGTGCCAGCAGTACCCGTCAGGGAGGCAATCAGCCCCAGCATTTT	CASSTRQGGNQPQHF
few	NA	TRBV7-2	TRBJ1-6	TGTGCCAGCAGCTTAGATAGGGTGAATTCACCCCTCCACTTT	CASSLDRVNSPLHF
NA	NA	TRBV5-3	TRBJ2-7	TGTGCCAGCAGCTTGACGGGACGATCCTACGAGCAGTACTTC	CASSLTGRSYEQYF
many	NA	TRBV7-2	TRBJ2-2	TGTGCCAGCAGGAAGGGGGCGGGGTCCGACGGGGAGCTGTTTTTT	CASRKGAGSDGELFF
NA	TRBD1	TRBV19	TRBJ1-1	TGTGCCAGTAAAATCTACGGGGGACAGGGAGAGACTGAAGCTTTCTTT	CASKIYGGQGETEAFF
NA	NA	TRBV7-2	TRBJ2-4	TGTGCCAACAGCTCCCCGACCACAGTTTACATTCAGTACTTC	CANSSPTTVYIQYF
NA	NA	TRBV11-2	TRBJ2-5	TGTGCCAGCAGCATTGACAGGGTAGTGGGGGGTTTTCAAGAGACCCAGTACTTC	CASSIDRVVGGFQETQYF
many	TRBD1	TRBV7-9	TRBJ2-7	TGTGCCAGCAGCTATCCACAGGGGGCGTCCTACGAGCAGTACTTC	CASSYPQGASYEQYF
many	NA	TRBV28	TRBJ2-7	TGTGCCAGCAGTTTAACTAGCTCCTACGAGCAGTACTTC	CASSLTSSYEQYF
NA	NA	TRBV12-3/TRBV12-4	TRBJ2-5	TGTGCCAGCAGTTTAGGGCGGGCCCCCGGGGAGACCCAGTACTTC	CASSLGRAPGETQYF
NA	TRBD2	TRBV29-1	TRBJ2-2	TGCAGCGCTACTCGGGGGGGGGCCGGGGAGCTGTTTTTT	CSATRGGAGELFF
few	TRBD1	TRBV6-6	TRBJ2-1	TGTGCCAGCAGTTACTCGAAGGGACAGAACAATGAGCAGTTCTTC	CASSYSKGQNNEQFF
NA	NA	TRBV12-3/TRBV12-4	TRBJ1-1	TGTGCCAGCAGTTTAAAGGGGTACACTGAAGCTTTCTTT	CASSLKGYTEAFF
many	NA	TRBV7-2	TRBJ1-2	TGTGCCAGCAGCTTAGCGGAGACAGGAGGCTACACCTTC	CASSLAETGGYTF
few	NA	TRBV2	TRBJ1-5	TGTGCCAGCGGATGGGGGAGGAGCAATCAGCCCCAGCATTTT	CASGWGRSNQPQHF
few	TRBD1	TRBV19	TRBJ1-1	TGTGCCAGTAGCATACAGGGGGCGCGGACTGAAGCTTTCTTT	CASSIQGARTEAFF
few	NA	TRBV4-1	TRBJ2-1	TGCGCCAGCAGCCAAGACGGTCAGATTAATGAGCAGTTCTTC	CASSQDGQINEQFF
many	NA	TRBV7-2	TRBJ2-7	TGTGCCAGCAGCCGCCTCGGACTCCCCCACGAGCAGTACTTC	CASSRLGLPHEQYF